This T cell receptor beta chain derives from a study of cytomegalovirus exposure and HLA in healthy donors. Study-level information: In an earlier analysis, around 100 million unique TCR beta sequences were found from some 180 million T cells.

The primer mix had 60 Vbeta and 13 Jbeta primers. The table came from immunoSEQ multiplex PCR; TCRdb's copy has only in-frame clones and leaves some out. The sample holds over 80,000 clones, approximately 70% seen once. About this clone itself: What it binds is not known.

J was trimmed by 5 bases and V by 4 bases; bases with no gene match: 11. The length of the CDR3 is 15 residues. From germline, CDR1 is SGHRS and CDR2 YFSETQ. Study-wide findings and caveats: Looking again later, the authors saw that most CMV-associated TCR beta chains seemed HLA-restricted.

The chain links TRBV5-1 to TRBJ2-5, with 7 bases aligning to TRBD2. The sequence was obtained from a man aged 40-55 years in good health and CMV-seronegative. Sequencing was done on a sample of PBMCs. CDR3 sequence: CASSRGLVDRETQYF. The CDR3 bases are TGCGCCAGCAGCCGCGGACTAGTAGATCGGGAGACCCAGTACTTC. The full variable domain, with the rest looked up from reference TRBV5-1 and TRBJ2-5, is KAGVTQTPRYLIKTRGQQVTLSCSPISGHRSVSWYQQTPGQGLQFLFEYFSETQRNKGNFPGRFSGRQFSNSRSEMNVSTLELGDSALYLCASSRGLVDRETQYFGPGTRLLVL.